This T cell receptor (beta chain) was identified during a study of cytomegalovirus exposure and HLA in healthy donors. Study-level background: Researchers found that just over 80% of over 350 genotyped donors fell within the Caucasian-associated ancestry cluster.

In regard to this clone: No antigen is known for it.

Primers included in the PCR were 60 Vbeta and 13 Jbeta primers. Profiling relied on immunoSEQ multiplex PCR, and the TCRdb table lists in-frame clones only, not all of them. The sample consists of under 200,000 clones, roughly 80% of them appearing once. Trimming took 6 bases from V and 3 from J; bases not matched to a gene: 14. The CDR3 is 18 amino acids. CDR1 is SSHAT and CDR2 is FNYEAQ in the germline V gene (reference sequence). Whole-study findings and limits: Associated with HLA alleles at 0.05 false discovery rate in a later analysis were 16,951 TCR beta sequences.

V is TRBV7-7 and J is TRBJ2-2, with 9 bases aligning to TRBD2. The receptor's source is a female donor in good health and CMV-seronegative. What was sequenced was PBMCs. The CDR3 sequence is CASRKVGSGGRDTGELFF. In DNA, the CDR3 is TGTGCCAGCAGAAAAGTCGGTAGCGGGGGTCGAGACACCGGGGAGCTGTTTTTT.